Included here is one TCR beta chain sequence, with context. No antigen is known for it. Per-base qualities were not stored, and no clone one base away is much larger. In total, roughly 710 healthy bone marrow donors made up the cohort. All cohort members were sampled while nominally healthy, although unrecorded immune exposures were likely present. The donor was CMV seropositive and belonged to the group of 270 or so seropositive cohort members. Every donor gave a peripheral blood sample, and the peripheral blood mononuclear cells from that sample were used for TCR beta sequencing. Genomic DNA was extracted from the blood cell samples with the Qiagen DNeasy Blood Extraction Kit. The library was obtained by the immunoSEQ multiplex PCR assay. The multiplex PCR relied on a mix of 60 forward primers for TCR Vbeta segments and 13 reverse primers for TCR Jbeta segments. A multiplex PCR assay on genomic DNA amplified the CDR3 region of rearranged TCR beta genes. On the Illumina HiSeq System, the amplified TCR beta libraries were sequenced as 87-base-pair reads. In the authors' own workflow: A later analysis counted approximately 74 million unique TCR beta chains across the 650 to 800 repertoires, and around 9.9 million of these chains were shared by at least two donors. To remove PCR and sequencing errors, raw reads were error-corrected and collapsed into unique sequences using a nearest-neighbor algorithm that merged closely related sequences. CDR3 sequences were aligned to IMGT reference sequences to assign V, D and J gene segments. For a sequence to be retained, a match of at least six nucleotides was required to both a V gene segment and a J gene segment. Rearrangements were called productive when the CDR3 lacked stop codons and stayed in frame with V and J; all others were non-productive. Following IMGT convention, CDR3 was defined as the stretch from the second conserved V-encoded cysteine to the conserved J-encoded phenylalanine. Sequences without an unambiguous match to a single V gene segment were excluded from the earlier analysis of almost 600 of the donors. In an earlier analysis of several hundred of the donors, V segments were called functional above 56.7% productive rearrangements and were called segregating when the between-donor standard deviation exceeded 5%. To diagnose cytomegalovirus status from the catalog of TCR beta chain sequences, a statistical classification framework was built. V and J gene assignment, in a later analysis, came from comparing TCR nucleotide sequences with IMGT/GENE-DB human TR gene sequences. In a later analysis, CDR3 sequences and most-parsimonious VDJ recombination scenarios were assigned using the TCRdist pipeline. In a later analysis, each TCR beta chain was defined by its CDR3 amino acid sequence together with its V-gene family, and reads without a unique V-gene family were excluded. As a way to deal with suspected cross-contamination and a sequencing artifact, a later analysis dropped hundreds of nucleotide sequences that were highly shared and had low generation probability. In a later analysis, a clonal expansion index for each public chain was calculated from normalized within-repertoire ranks of inferred template counts. A later analysis computed generation probabilities with a VDJ recombination model fitted to out-of-frame rearrangements, and checked the results against IGoR. In a later analysis, hypergeometric tests were used to score TCR-TCR, TCR-HLA and TCR-CMV co-occurrence, with a repertoire-size bias correction applied to TCR pairs. In a later analysis, false discovery rates were estimated by permuting HLA or CMV assignments 20 times. In a later analysis, co-occurring TCRs were grouped using DBSCAN, with TCRdist sequence similarity added in when clustering inside HLA-allele-positive subsets. For co-occurrence clustering, repertoires with fewer than 30,000 or more than 120,000 public chains were excluded, along with a handful of repertoires with anomalous nucleotide sharing. Here the immuneACCESS table is served through TCRdb, limited to in-frame sequences with V and J called. Missing clones are a known gap in these copies; in checked studies unresolved V genes cover under half, and the rest lacks a known reason. V and J calls and clone size come straight from that table; D and trimming were deduced from the DNA. Here the sample has under 200,000 clones; approximately 78% occur a single time. In total, the top ten clones hold around 9.1% of the sample.

These data are taken from a study of cytomegalovirus exposure and HLA in healthy donors (dated by TCRdb to the late 2010s). Some background on the complete study: An earlier analysis of roughly 630 of the donors reported 250 to 300 Gb of sequence data and about 100 million unique TCR beta sequences from about 179 million T cells. Every repertoire in the discovery cohort had been generated on one and the same sequencing platform. In a later genetic analysis, genome-wide SNP genotypes for about 55% of the roughly 670 donors were used, and that subset was treated as a discovery cohort. In a later analysis, previously published TCR beta repertoires from more than 500 donors were re-analyzed and high-resolution HLA genotyping was added so that TCR occurrence patterns could be studied. An early release covering roughly 600 HLA-typed donors comprised approximately 290 gigabases of sequencing data and approximately 80 million unique TCR sequences. Among the approximately 420 genotyped donors, around 81% belonged to the genetic ancestry cluster associated with self-reported Caucasian donors. HLA typing covered class I and class II loci at four-digit resolution. The study profiled the T cell repertoires of more than 500 subjects by immunosequencing and related them to cytomegalovirus serostatus. Donor age, sex, ethnicity and CMV serostatus were collected together with the repertoire data. In addition to the first cohort of roughly 670 subjects, a separate validation cohort of 120 different subjects was used. Among 398 genotyped donors of the cohort, an average of about 240,000 unique TCR beta nucleotide sequences were sequenced per donor, 15% to 20% of them non-productive. Rather than using new phenotypic data, the later analysis identified candidate immune exposures from TCR beta sequences and from how often those sequences occurred across donors. Typing coverage varied by locus: 629-630 donors for A, B, C, DRB1 and DQB1; approximately 560 for DQA1; approximately 570 for DPA1; roughly 470 for DPB1. The study aimed to test whether cataloging public T cell receptors could reveal signatures of past pathogen exposure. Roughly five DR-DQ haplotypes were handled as single units for association and clustering, since linkage in the cohort was strong. The study combined high-throughput TCR immunosequencing, statistical association of individual TCRs with disease status, and machine learning to predict cytomegalovirus infection status. An earlier analysis of 587 of the donors used high-throughput TCR beta sequencing to judge whether each TCR beta V gene segment behaved as functional or pseudogenic. What the work shows at the level of the full study, not this receptor alone: According to the authors, the approach could potentially be generalized to other disease states and immunological phenotypes. The presence/absence analyses assumed that sequencing depth was roughly uniform across donors, and that assumption may not be true. For the cohort, immune exposure information was limited to CMV serostatus. Three of the identified cytomegalovirus-associated TCR beta chains were confirmed in vitro to be specific for cytomegalovirus antigens. The earlier analysis of 587 of the donors excluded around 17 rarely observed V segments, including chromosome 9 orphons, because counts were too low. Linkage disequilibrium might explain the correlated functional status among segregating V segments, but an unknown experimental factor could not be excluded. Most TCR sequences were observed very rarely across donors, whereas some public TCRs were present in many individuals. Some IMGT-functional V segments, including TRBV6-2 and TRBV6-3, could not be told apart with the 87-base-pair reads, so those segments were excluded. In a later analysis, 16,951 TCR beta sequences were associated with specific HLA alleles at a false discovery rate of 0.05. The study gave a list of 150 to 200 TCR beta chains associated with cytomegalovirus. A further reported finding was that TCR beta sequences accurately predicted the HLA-A and HLA-B alleles for most subjects in the first cohort. An association between a missense DCLRE1C variant and V-gene and J-gene trimming of TCR beta chains was found in a later genetic analysis and replicated in an independent cohort. In a later analysis, HLA-associated TCR beta chains were found to be more clonally expanded and to have lower generation probabilities than equally common non-associated chains. Most CMV-associated TCR beta chains appeared to be HLA-restricted in a later analysis, and the HLA associations seemed to be driven largely by CMV exposure. In this cohort, only TCR beta chains were sequenced, and detectable features were limited by the absence of alpha or paired-chain data. A later genetic analysis reported fewer N-insertions in productive TCRs among donors in an Asian-associated ancestry cluster than the roughly 620-donor mean. In a later analysis, TCR association rates were found to vary across HLA loci, with the most associated TCRs seen for DRB1 alleles and the fewest for HLA-C alleles. Cytomegalovirus status was reported to be diagnosed by the classifier with high specificity and sensitivity in both the original and validation cohorts. The sequencing pipeline was judged likely to have produced a cluster of highly shared sequence variants as a technical artifact. Because HLA typing was missing for some donors at each locus, association tests included only the typed subset. Broadly in line with IMGT annotations, most TCR beta V segments showed up in productive rearrangements about 87% or about 30% of the time in an earlier analysis of 587 of the donors. Strong co-occurrence of HLA alleles, especially DR and DQ, made assigning TCR associations to individual alleles difficult. According to a later analysis, parvovirus B19, influenza, CMV and Epstein-Barr virus appeared linked to several top co-occurrence clusters.

CDR1 ENHRY and CDR2 SYGVKD are derived from the germline V gene. From the cysteine up to the phenylalanine, the CDR3 has a length of 14 residues. The retained sequence is limited to the CDR3, 42 bases, with the frame set at the first base. V lost 8 bases and J lost 1 base, and the count of bases not matched to a germline gene is 3. The TCR was taken from a male donor in good health and CMV-seropositive. The specimen sequenced was PBMCs. The chain is made from TRBV10-3 and TRBJ2-2; the junction holds 8 bases that match TRBD1. The CDR3 sequence is CAILGTGNTGELFF. Read as DNA, the sequence is TGTGCCATCCTGGGGACAGGGAACACCGGGGAGCTGTTTTTT.